The 13 T cell receptor beta chains in this list originate from one sample, sequenced in a study of control samples from healthy donors and cancer patients. The repertoire was sequenced with immunoSEQ multiplex PCR; TCRdb's copy has only in-frame clones and lacks some. The data show tens of thousands of clones, about 92% seen once. The material sequenced was PBMCs. The origin of the receptors is a man aged 25 to 40 with colorectal cancer.

The DNA for the CDR3 is TGCGCCAGCAGCCCCCTCGGCGGGGCGAACACTGAAGCTTTCTTT. It is translated as CASSPLGGANTEAFF. The chain links TRBV5-1 to TRBJ1-1, with D tentatively TRBD1 (5 bases). Germline V CDR1 and CDR2: SGHRS, YFSETQ. Trimming left V 4 bases short and J 1 base short, with 14 bases between. The CDR3 covers 15 residues. Together with reference TRBV5-1 and TRBJ1-1, the CDR3 gives the full variable domain: KAGVTQTPRYLIKTRGQQVTLSCSPISGHRSVSWYQQTPGQGLQFLFEYFSETQRNKGNFPGRFSGRQFSNSRSEMNVSTLELGDSALYLCASSPLGGANTEAFFGQGTRLTVV.

J is TRBJ2-7 and V is TRBV18, with a tentative D call TRBD1 (6 bases). Trimming took off 3 bases at V and 0 bases at J, with 9 bases between the two ends. Germline V gene sequence: CDR1 KGHSH, CDR2 LQKENI. The CDR3 consists of 14 residues. Written as DNA, the CDR3 is TGTGCCAGCTCACCGGACAGTAGCTCCTACGAGCAGTACTTC. It yields the protein CASSPDSSSYEQYF.

The V gene is TRBV2, the J gene TRBJ1-1; TRBD1 might be the D (5 bases). V dropped 8 bases and J dropped 6 bases, with 16 bases sitting between them. There are 13 residues in the CDR3. The germline gives CDR1 SNHLY, CDR2 FYNNEI. The CDR3 coding sequence is TGTGCCAGCCTAAAGAGACAGATCGCTGAAGCTTTCTTT. As protein: CASLKRQIAEAFF. The full variable domain, in which reference TRBV2 and TRBJ1-1 provide the parts outside the CDR3, is EPEVTQTPSHQVTQMGQEVILRCVPISNHLYFYWYRQILGQKVEFLVSFYNNEISEKSEIFDDQFSVERPDGSNFTLKIRSTKLEDSAMYFCASLKRQIAEAFFGQGTRLTVV.

V gene TRBV27 combines with J gene TRBJ1-1; TRBD1 aligns across 7 bases. Germline assignment: CDR1 MNHEY and CDR2 SMNVEV (reference sequence). J was trimmed by 1 base and V by 4 bases; bases with no gene match: 6. This CDR3 is built from 15 residues. CDR3 sequence reads: CASSSQGRGNTEAFF. The CDR3, as DNA: TGTGCCAGCAGTTCACAGGGGCGCGGGAACACTGAAGCTTTCTTT.

CDR3: CASSSRAENTQYF. DNA of the CDR3: TGTGCCAGCAGCTCCCGGGCCGAAAATACGCAGTATTTT. The rearrangement links TRBV7-2 to TRBJ2-3, with D unclear. Germline V gene lookup returns CDR1 SGHTA and CDR2 FQGNSA. CDR3 length: 13 residues. Trimming removed 4 bases at V and 7 bases at J, with 12 bases between.

The chain couples TRBV27 to TRBJ2-7; 9 bases fit TRBD1. V lost 6 bases, J lost 8 bases, and 11 bases stayed unmatched. Germline CDR1 reads MNHEY; CDR2 reads SMNVEV (reference sequence). The CDR3 sequence is 14 residues long. Here the CDR3 reads CASSPGTGLGKQYV. The CDR3 DNA is TGTGCCAGCAGCCCCGGGACAGGGCTAGGGAAGCAGTACGTC.

This chain links TRBV7-9 with TRBJ2-1, with D perhaps TRBD2 (6 bases). Germline V lookup: CDR1 SEHNR, CDR2 FQNEAQ (reference sequence). The CDR3 sequence is 14 residues long. V lost 3 bases and J lost 10, with 16 bases in between. Here the CDR3 reads CASSFQDSGGEQFF. The CDR3 bases are TGTGCCAGCAGCTTTCAAGATAGCGGAGGCGAGCAGTTCTTC.

V and J are TRBV5-4 and TRBJ2-3, with TRBD1 matching 9 bases. V shed 1 base, J shed 2 bases, and the junction held 5 bases outside the gene matches. Germline assignment: CDR1 SGHNT and CDR2 YYREEE (reference sequence). The CDR3 is 16 residues long. CDR3 in DNA: TGTGCCAGCAGCTTGTTTAGGACAGGGGCCACAGATACGCAGTATTTT. Its translation: CASSLFRTGATDTQYF.

The chain has TRBV19 and TRBJ1-2; TRBD1 agrees at 10 bases. The CDR3 is made up of 14 amino acids. V lost 8 bases to trimming and J lost 1 base; unmatched junction nucleotides: 4. Germline CDR1 LNHDA, CDR2 SQIVND (reference sequence). CDR3 nucleotide sequence: TGTGCCAGTGCCGGGACAGGGGTTAACTATGGCTACACCTTC. It is translated as CASAGTGVNYGYTF.

This sequence joins TRBV9 and TRBJ1-2; D not certain. The CDR3 length is 12 residues. CDR1 and CDR2 (germline): SGDLS, YYNGEE. Trimming took off 4 bases at V and 1 base at J, with 5 bases between the two ends. DNA for the CDR3: TGTGCCAGCAGCAGGGATAACTATGGCTACACCTTC. As protein: CASSRDNYGYTF.

V and J are TRBV6-2 or TRBV6-3 and TRBJ2-7, with TRBD1 as a possible D gene (5 bases). There are 14 residues in the CDR3. V dropped 4 bases and J dropped 2 bases, with 12 bases sitting between them. Per germline, CDR1 MNHEY and CDR2 SVGEGT. CDR3 DNA sequence: TGTGCCAGCAGTTTCCATCCAGGGACCTACGAGCAGTACTTC. Its protein product is CASSFHPGTYEQYF.

The J gene is TRBJ1-4, the V gene TRBV15; D is undetermined. Germline V gene lookup returns CDR1 LNHNV and CDR2 YYDKDF (reference sequence). The V gene lost 0 bases and the J gene lost 3 bases, with 11 bases spanning the gap. There are 16 residues in the CDR3. The CDR3 is CATSRDPGSSNEKLFF. The CDR3 DNA reads TGTGCCACCAGCAGAGATCCGGGGAGTTCTAATGAAAAACTGTTTTTT.

This clone was recorded only once. The rearrangement uses TRBV28 and TRBJ2-7; 7 bases agree with TRBD1. Trimming cost V 8 bases and J 0 bases; bases outside gene matches: 13. Germline V CDR1 and CDR2: MDHEN, SYDVKM. The CDR3 totals 16 residues. The CDR3 reads CASGDTRDRSSYEQYF. CDR3 sequence (DNA): TGTGCCAGCGGGGATACCCGGGACAGAAGCTCCTACGAGCAGTACTTC.